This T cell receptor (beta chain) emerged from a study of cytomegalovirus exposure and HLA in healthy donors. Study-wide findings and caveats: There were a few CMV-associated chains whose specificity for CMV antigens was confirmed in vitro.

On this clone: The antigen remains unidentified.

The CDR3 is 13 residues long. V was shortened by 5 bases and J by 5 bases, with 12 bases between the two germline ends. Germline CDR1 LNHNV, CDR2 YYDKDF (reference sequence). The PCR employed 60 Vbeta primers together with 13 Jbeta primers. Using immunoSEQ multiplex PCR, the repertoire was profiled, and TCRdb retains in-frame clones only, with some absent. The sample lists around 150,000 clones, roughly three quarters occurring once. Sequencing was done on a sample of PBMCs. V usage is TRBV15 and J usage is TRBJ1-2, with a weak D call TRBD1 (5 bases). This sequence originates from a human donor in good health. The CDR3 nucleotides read TGTGCCACCAGCGAAAGGACAAGGTATGGCTACACCTTC. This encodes CATSERTRYGYTF.